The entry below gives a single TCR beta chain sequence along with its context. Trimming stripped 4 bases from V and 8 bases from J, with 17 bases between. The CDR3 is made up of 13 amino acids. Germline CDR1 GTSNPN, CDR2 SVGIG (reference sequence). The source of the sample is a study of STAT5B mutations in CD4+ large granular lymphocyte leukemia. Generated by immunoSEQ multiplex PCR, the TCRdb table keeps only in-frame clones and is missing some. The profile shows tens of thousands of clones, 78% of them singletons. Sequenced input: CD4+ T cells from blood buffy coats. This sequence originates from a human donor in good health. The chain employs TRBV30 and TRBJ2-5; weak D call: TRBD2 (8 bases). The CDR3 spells CAWIGGGGPTQYF. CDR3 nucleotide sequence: TGTGCCTGGATAGGGGGCGGGGGGCCCACCCAGTACTTC.